This TCR beta chain was retrieved from a study of a mutant IDH1 vaccine in newly diagnosed glioma (dated by TCRdb to about 2021). About the full investigation: The approximately 29 treated patients were 62.5% male and around 40% female, with a mean age of approximately 38 years. Peripheral blood samples were drawn at six visits, namely V03 (baseline), V05, V07, V10, V12 and V13. Prior to enrollment, patients had been given standard therapy consisting of radiotherapy alone, temozolomide alone, or radiochemotherapy with temozolomide, with the combination given to most patients. For exploratory analyses, 25 to 30 treated patients had longitudinal TCRB deep sequencing done wherever samples were available.

Concerning this clone: It has no known antigen specificity. No clone much larger than this one lies a single base away; base qualities are absent.

The label giving this sample's time point can be read as: baseline, week 1 (first vaccination visit). The sample's treatment or condition label is to be understood as: pre-vaccination baseline after standard-of-care therapy. Newly diagnosed WHO grade 3 or 4 IDH1-mutant astrocytomas showing loss of nuclear ATRX were present in the donors. The samples were drawn from NOA16, a multicentre, single-arm, open-label phase I trial in Germany that tested a mutant IDH1 peptide vaccine in humans for the first time. For immunogenicity testing, the blood drawn at visit V03 was used as the baseline sample. Genomic DNA for TCRB sequencing was extracted from EDTA blood using the DNeasy Blood and Tissue Kit. Sequences SGHVS (CDR1) and FNYEAQ (CDR2) are obtained from the germline V gene. Germline trimming: 1 base from V, 7 bases from J; junction bases outside gene matches: 5. The CDR3 has 15 amino acids, counting the end cysteine and phenylalanine. Only CDR3 DNA remains: 45 bases, in frame from the first base.

Study-level results and caveats: No apparent relationship was observed between pseudoprogression and alterations in the top peripheral T cell clonotypes detected by TCRB sequencing. Immune responses induced by the vaccine were seen in over 80% of patients across multiple MHC alleles. Selection of PBMC samples for TCRB deep sequencing was based on availability. It was noted by the authors that analyses of patient blood samples could not be reproduced owing to sample limitations.

The method behind the library was the immunoSEQ multiplex PCR assay. Following the manufacturer's protocol, the hsTCRB Kit was used to amplify rearranged TCR beta chain sequences. Sequencing of TCRB libraries was carried out on an Illumina MiSeq. Under the source paper's analysis protocol: The kit vendor's proprietary platform handled demultiplexing, trimming and gene mapping. Imported from immuneACCESS, the table was reduced by TCRdb to in-frame sequences with V and J called. These copies leave out some clones; in studies compared against another copy, an unresolved V gene accounts for under half, and the cause of the remainder is not known. V and J calls and clone size are copied from that table; D and trimming were computed from the DNA. This sample gives approximately 100,000 clones in total; about 90% of them show up just once. The ten largest clones add up to roughly 0.54% of the sample.

The sample here was PBMCs, taken from a glioma patient treated with radiotherapy, temozolomide or both. The chain links TRBV7-6 with TRBJ2-3; the junction holds 10 bases that match TRBD2. This TCR derives from a woman aged 45-65 years with glioma. The CDR3 protein is CASSLEATSGHTQYF. The DNA sequence is given as TGTGCCAGCAGCTTAGAGGCGACTAGCGGGCATACGCAGTATTTT.